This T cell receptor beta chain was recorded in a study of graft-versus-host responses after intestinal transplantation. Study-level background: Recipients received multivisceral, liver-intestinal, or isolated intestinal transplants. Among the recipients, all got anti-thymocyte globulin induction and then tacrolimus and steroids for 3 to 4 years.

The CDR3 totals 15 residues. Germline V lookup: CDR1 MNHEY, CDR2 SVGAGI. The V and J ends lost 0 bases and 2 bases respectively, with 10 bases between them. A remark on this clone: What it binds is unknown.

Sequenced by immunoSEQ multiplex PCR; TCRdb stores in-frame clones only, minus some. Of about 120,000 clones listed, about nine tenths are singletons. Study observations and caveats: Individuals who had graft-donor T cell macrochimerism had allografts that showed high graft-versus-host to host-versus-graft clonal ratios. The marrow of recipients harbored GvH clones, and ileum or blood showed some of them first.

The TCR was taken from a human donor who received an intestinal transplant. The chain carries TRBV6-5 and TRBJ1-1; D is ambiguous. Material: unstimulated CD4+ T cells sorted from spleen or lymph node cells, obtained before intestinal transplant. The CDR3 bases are TGTGCCAGCAGTTACTCGCGGGCAACTAACACTGAAGCTTTCTTT. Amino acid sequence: CASSYSRATNTEAFF.